This T cell receptor (beta chain) was retrieved from a study of control samples from healthy donors and cancer patients. The method was immunoSEQ multiplex PCR; TCRdb's version includes in-frame clones alone and lacks a portion of them. The table has nearly 40,000 clones, roughly 90% seen once; the top ten hold more than 3%. The TCR sequence derives from a woman in her forties or fifties in good health. What was sequenced was blood.

The CDR3 nucleotides read TGTGCCAGCAGCTTAGAGAACGGGTGGTACACCCTCCACTTT. Encoded protein: CASSLENGWYTLHF. The chain employs TRBV11-2 and TRBJ1-6; D is undetermined. Trimming removed 0 bases at V and 14 bases at J, with 14 bases between. Germline V gives CDR1 SGHAT, CDR2 FQNNGV. This CDR3 has 14 amino acids.